These 21 T cell receptor beta chains came from one sample sequenced in a study of blood T cell repertoires in COVID-19 (dated by TCRdb to 2020 to 2021). Library construction relied on the immunoSEQ multiplex PCR assay. TCRdb stores this immuneACCESS table with in-frame sequences only. Part of the clones is absent; in the studies checked, under half of the shortfall reflects unresolved V genes, and no reason is known for the rest. Recorded for this sample are more than 150,000 clones; roughly 80% of them occurred a single time. Roughly 17% of the sample rests with the top ten. Sequencing was performed on PBMCs or T cells enriched from blood (not recorded which). Source of these receptors: a woman in her fifties or sixties who had recovered from COVID-19.

V and J are TRBV9 and TRBJ1-3; TRBD1 aligns across 8 bases. Trimming took 2 bases from V and 6 from J; bases not matched to a gene: 7. CDR1 and CDR2 (germline): SGDLS, YYNGEE. This CDR3 is 15 amino acids long. The CDR3 sequence is CASSVSGTGQNTIYF. Here the CDR3 DNA reads TGTGCCAGCAGCGTTTCCGGGACAGGACAAAACACCATATATTTT. The complete variable domain, with remaining parts taken from reference TRBV9 and TRBJ1-3, reads DSGVTQTPKHLITATGQRVTLRCSPRSGDLSVYWYQQSLDQGLQFLIQYYNGEERAKGNILERFSAQQFPDLHSELNLSSLELGDSALYFCASSVSGTGQNTIYFGEGSWLTVV.

This chain connects TRBV16 to TRBJ2-6; D is unclear. The CDR3 length is 14 residues. Germline CDR1 reads KGHSY; CDR2 reads FQNENV. V lost 7 bases, J lost 2 bases, and 9 bases lay in between. The CDR3 spells CASNLNPGANVLTF. The CDR3 bases are TGTGCCAGCAACCTAAATCCTGGGGCCAACGTCCTGACTTTC.

The chain recombines TRBV24-1 with TRBJ2-3; D is possibly TRBD2 (5 bases). This CDR3 is built from 13 residues. V lost 7 bases, J lost 4 bases, and 11 bases lay in between. Germline-derived CDR1 and CDR2 are KGHDR and SFDVKD. The CDR3 protein is CATRGEPPDTQYF. CDR3 in DNA: TGTGCCACCAGGGGAGAGCCCCCAGATACGCAGTATTTT.

The chain combines TRBV18 with TRBJ2-7, with TRBD2 identical over 8 bases. V dropped 3 bases and J dropped 3; count of bases not matched to a gene: 7. From germline, CDR1 is KGHSH and CDR2 LQKENI. The length of the CDR3 is 15 residues. CDR3 loop: CASSPERGMGYEQYF. The DNA for the CDR3 is TGTGCCAGCTCACCGGAGCGGGGGATGGGCTACGAGCAGTACTTC.

The V call is TRBV19, the J call TRBJ2-5; no firm D call. V lost 6 bases and J lost 7, with 12 bases in between. The CDR3 loop spans 12 amino acids. Germline assignment: CDR1 LNHDA and CDR2 SQIVND (reference sequence). As DNA, the CDR3 is TGTGCCAGTAGCAAGGATACGGGGACCCAGTACTTC. Translation gives CASSKDTGTQYF. Variable domain in full (rest from reference TRBV19 and TRBJ2-5): DGGITQSPKYLFRKEGQNVTLSCEQNLNHDAMYWYRQDPGQGLRLIYYSQIVNDFQKGDIAEGYSVSREKKESFPLTVTSAQKNPTAFYLCASSKDTGTQYFGPGTRLLVL.

As regards this clone: At one end the junction does not follow the germline gene, possibly because of a read error. The sample contains more than one DNA sequence encoding this CDR3. The chain couples TRBV11-1 to TRBJ1-1; D uncertain. Looked up from germline, CDR1 is SGHAT and CDR2 is FQDESV (reference sequence). The CDR3 is made up of 13 amino acids. As DNA, the CDR3 is TGCGCCAGCAGCTTTTACTCCGGGAGAGAAGCTTTCTTT. Protein product: CASSFYSGREAFF. Variable domain in full (rest from reference TRBV11-1 and TRBJ1-1): EAEVAQSPRYKITEKSQAVAFWCDPISGHATLYWYRQILGQGPELLVQFQDESVVDDSQLPKDRFSAERLKGVDSTLKIQPAELGDSAMYLCASSFYSGREAFFGQGTRLTVV.

The chain joins TRBV9 to TRBJ2-5, with D perhaps matching TRBD2 (6 bases). The germline CDR1 and CDR2 sequences are SGDLS and YYNGEE. The V end was cut by 3 bases, the J end by 9 bases, with 12 bases between. There are 12 residues in the CDR3. CDR3 protein: CASSETSGAQYF. The CDR3 nucleotides are TGTGCCAGCAGCGAGACTAGTGGGGCCCAGTACTTC.

The V gene is TRBV29-1, the J gene TRBJ1-5, with 7 bases fitting TRBD1. In germline, CDR1 is SQVTM, CDR2 ANQGSEA. Trimming at V came to 4 bases and at J to 4 bases, leaving 1 base not matched to a gene. The CDR3 loop spans 12 amino acids. CDR3 residues: CSVGDSNQPQHF. The CDR3 nucleotides read TGCAGCGTTGGGGACAGTAATCAGCCCCAGCATTTT. Using reference TRBV29-1 and TRBJ1-5 for the parts outside the CDR3, the full variable domain is SAVISQKPSRDICQRGTSLTIQCQVDSQVTMMFWYRQQPGQSLTLIATANQGSEATYESGFVIDKFPISRPNLTFSTLTVSNMSPEDSSIYLCSVGDSNQPQHFGDGTRLSIL.

The chain couples TRBV18 to TRBJ2-5, with 8 bases lining up with TRBD2. The CDR3 totals 18 residues. V was pared by 3 bases and J by 4 bases, with 16 bases of the junction left unmatched. The germline gives CDR1 KGHSH, CDR2 LQKENI. The CDR3 reads CASSPEREYVPAGETQYF. For the CDR3, the DNA is TGTGCCAGCTCACCGGAGCGGGAGTATGTCCCAGCGGGAGAGACCCAGTACTTC.

This clone came up a few times. The chain joins TRBV19 to TRBJ2-3; 13 nucleotides line up with TRBD2. This CDR3 is 17 amino acids long. Germline CDR1 and CDR2: LNHDA and SQIVND (reference sequence). J gave up 4 bases and V 6 bases, and 10 bases lay outside the gene matches. CDR3 residues: CASSRTSGSRGADTQYF. CDR3 in DNA: TGTGCCAGTAGCCGGACTAGCGGGAGCCGGGGGGCAGATACGCAGTATTTT.

The chain uses TRBV10-3 and TRBJ1-1; 7 bases line up with TRBD1. With V trimmed by 6 bases and J by 4 bases, 5 bases remained unmatched. The length of the CDR3 is 13 residues. Per germline, CDR1 ENHRY and CDR2 SYGVKD. For the CDR3, the DNA is TGTGCCATCAGCGAACAGGGGAGCACTGAAGCTTTCTTT. Its translation is CAISEQGSTEAFF.

The chain couples TRBV5-1 to TRBJ1-1; D gene unclear. Germline V gene sequence: CDR1 SGHRS, CDR2 YFSETQ. The V gene lost 0 bases and the J gene lost 7 bases, with 13 bases spanning the gap. The CDR3 length is 14 residues. CDR3 sequence (DNA): TGCGCCAGCAGCTTGGTGTCAGTGGCAGATGAAGCTTTCTTT. Its translation: CASSLVSVADEAFF. Full variable domain (remainder filled in from reference TRBV5-1 and TRBJ1-1): KAGVTQTPRYLIKTRGQQVTLSCSPISGHRSVSWYQQTPGQGLQFLFEYFSETQRNKGNFPGRFSGRQFSNSRSEMNVSTLELGDSALYLCASSLVSVADEAFFGQGTRLTVV.

The V call is TRBV27, the J call TRBJ2-1, with 8 bases that match TRBD1. V lost 2 bases, J lost 6 bases, and 3 bases stayed unmatched. There are 14 residues in the CDR3. Germline V gene sequence: CDR1 MNHEY, CDR2 SMNVEV (reference sequence). As DNA, the CDR3 is TGTGCCAGCAGTTTACCCGGGACAGGCAATGAGCAGTTCTTC. As protein: CASSLPGTGNEQFF.

CDR3 region: CASSRALATYEQYF. The CDR3 DNA sequence: TGTGCCAGCAGTAGGGCCCTAGCCACCTACGAGCAGTACTTC. The V gene is TRBV28, the J gene TRBJ2-7, with a tentative D call TRBD2 (5 bases). CDR3 length: 14 amino acids. Germline V gene lookup returns CDR1 MDHEN and CDR2 SYDVKM. Trimming took off 5 bases at V and 2 bases at J, with 13 bases between the two ends.

The rearrangement links TRBV24-1 to TRBJ2-1; D remains unclear. The length of the CDR3 is 11 residues. The V end was cut by 9 bases, the J end by 4 bases, with 6 bases between. Germline CDR1 and CDR2: KGHDR and SFDVKD. CDR3 coding DNA: TGTGCCACCGGCGGATACAATGAGCAGTTCTTC. It translates to CATGGYNEQFF.

The rearrangement uses TRBV25-1 and TRBJ2-7; no firm D call. The CDR3 contains 13 residues. Germline V gene data show CDR1 as MGHDK and CDR2 as SYGVNS. V was clipped by 4 bases and J by 1 base, with 8 bases between them. CDR3 region: CASSVQASYEQYF. The DNA for the CDR3 is TGTGCCAGCAGTGTTCAGGCATCCTACGAGCAGTACTTC.

The rearrangement links TRBV5-1 to TRBJ1-5; 9 positions agree with TRBD1. CDR3 length: 17 amino acids. The V segment lost 0 bases and the J segment 6 bases; nucleotides outside the gene matches: 10. Germline values: CDR1 SGHRS, CDR2 YFSETQ. The DNA for the CDR3 is TGCGCCAGCAGCTTGGGCCCTGGGACAGGGAGGGGTCAGCCCCAGCATTTT. Protein product: CASSLGPGTGRGQPQHF. Using reference TRBV5-1 and TRBJ1-5 for the parts outside the CDR3, the full variable domain is KAGVTQTPRYLIKTRGQQVTLSCSPISGHRSVSWYQQTPGQGLQFLFEYFSETQRNKGNFPGRFSGRQFSNSRSEMNVSTLELGDSALYLCASSLGPGTGRGQPQHFGDGTRLSIL.

Worth noting for this clone: The same CDR3 is also encoded by other DNA sequences in this sample. This chain links TRBV6-5 with TRBJ1-1, with D possibly matching TRBD1 (6 bases). Trimming shortened V by 8 bases and J by 0 bases, and 7 bases separated the two germline ends. Germline V gene lookup returns CDR1 MNHEY and CDR2 SVGAGI. This CDR3 has 12 amino acids. The CDR3 region is CASRTVNTEAFF. In DNA form, the CDR3 reads TGTGCCAGCCGGACAGTGAACACTGAAGCTTTCTTT.

The chain combines TRBV9 with TRBJ2-4; a weak D match, TRBD2 (5 bases). The CDR3 covers 15 residues. The V and J ends lost 4 bases and 5 bases respectively, with 16 bases between them. Germline CDR1 is SGDLS and CDR2 is YYNGEE. CDR3 sequence (DNA): TGTGCCAGCAGCCCCAATTGGGCCGGGGAAAACATTCAGTACTTC. This translates into CASSPNWAGENIQYF.

V and J are TRBV5-6 and TRBJ1-5, with TRBD1 matching over 9 bases. Trimming at V came to 0 bases and at J to 4 bases, leaving 2 bases not matched to a gene. This CDR3 contains 15 residues. CDR1 and CDR2 from the germline V gene are SGHDT and YYEEEE. The CDR3: CASSLGQGVNQPQHF. The CDR3 nucleotides are TGTGCCAGCAGCTTGGGACAGGGGGTGAATCAGCCCCAGCATTTT.

The chain has TRBV6-5 and TRBJ1-4, with no clear D. Germline CDR1 MNHEY, CDR2 SVGAGI. Trimming cost V 3 bases and J 5 bases, with 10 bases left between them. This CDR3 comprises 14 residues. DNA for the CDR3: TGTGCCAGCAGTTATCTCGGGAGGAATGAAAAACTGTTTTTT. The encoded protein is CASSYLGRNEKLFF.